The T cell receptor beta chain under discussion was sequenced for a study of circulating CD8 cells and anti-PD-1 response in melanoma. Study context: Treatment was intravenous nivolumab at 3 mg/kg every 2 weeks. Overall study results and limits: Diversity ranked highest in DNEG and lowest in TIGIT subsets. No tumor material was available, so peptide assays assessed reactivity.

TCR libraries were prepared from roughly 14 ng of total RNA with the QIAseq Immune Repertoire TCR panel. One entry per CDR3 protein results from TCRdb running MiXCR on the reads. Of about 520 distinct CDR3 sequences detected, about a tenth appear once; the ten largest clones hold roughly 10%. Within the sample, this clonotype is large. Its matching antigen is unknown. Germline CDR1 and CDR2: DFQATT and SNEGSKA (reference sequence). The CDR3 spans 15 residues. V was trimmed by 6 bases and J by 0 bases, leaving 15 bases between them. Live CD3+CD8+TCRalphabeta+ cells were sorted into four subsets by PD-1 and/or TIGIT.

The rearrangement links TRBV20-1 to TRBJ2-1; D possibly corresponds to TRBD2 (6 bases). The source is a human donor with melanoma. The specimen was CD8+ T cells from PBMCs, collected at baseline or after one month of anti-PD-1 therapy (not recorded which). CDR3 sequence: CSATVDGSSYNEQFF. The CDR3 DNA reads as TGCAGTGCCACCGTCGACGGGAGCTCCTACAATGAGCAGTTCTTC.